This is a list of T cell receptor beta chains from one sample in a study of regulatory T cells in long-lasting Graves disease. TCRdb ran MiXCR on the multiplex PCR reads and lists one entry per CDR3 protein. The table shows roughly 300,000 distinct CDR3 sequences, with 15% to 20% occurring only once. This specimen was peripheral blood mononuclear cells (PBMCs), taken when the disease was refractory, from a patient treated with antithyroid drugs. These receptors originate from a female donor with Graves disease. The CDR3 runs from the conserved cysteine through the conserved F or W. A D gene is named only where the DNA matches it firmly. Expanded clones get a size class; other rows say once, few or many, or leave the size out.

V	size	J	length	D	DNA	CDR3
TRBV7-6	many	TRBJ1-5	16	.	TGTGCCAGCAGCTCAGAGGCGGGGGGGCTTAATCAGCCCCAGCATTTT	CASSSEAGGLNQPQHF
TRBV6-1	.	TRBJ2-7	14	.	TGTGCCAGCAGTGAACCTCCAGGGTCTGGCGAGCAGTACTTC	CASSEPPGSGEQYF
TRBV9	.	TRBJ1-6	15	TRBD1	TGTGCCAGCAGCGATACAGGGGGCGGGTATTCACCCCTCCACTTT	CASSDTGGGYSPLHF
TRBV14	few	TRBJ1-6	16	.	TGTGCCAGCAGGGCGGCGGCGAGCTCCTATAATTCACCCCTCCACTTT	CASRAAASSYNSPLHF
TRBV20-1	many	TRBJ2-7	14	TRBD2	TGCAGTGCTAGGGCTAGCGGGCGGACCGGGGAGCAGTACTTC	CSARASGRTGEQYF
TRBV11-2	many	TRBJ2-5	16	.	TGTGCCAGCAGCCCCTCCTTGGGGGGGCATTGGGGGACCCAGTACTTC	CASSPSLGGHWGTQYF
TRBV6-1	few	TRBJ1-2	13	.	TGTGCCAGCATAGGGGCCGCTGACTATGGCTACACCTTC	CASIGAADYGYTF
TRBV29-1	.	TRBJ2-2	12	.	TGCAGCGTTTTTCGGGAGACCGGGGAGCTGTTTTTT	CSVFRETGELFF
TRBV10-3	few	TRBJ2-7	15	TRBD2	TGTGCCATCAGTGCGACTAGCGGGAGTACCTACGAGCAGTACTTC	CAISATSGSTYEQYF
TRBV13	.	TRBJ2-7	16	TRBD1	TGTGCCAGCAGCTTAGAGGGGGACAGGGACGCCTACGAGCAGTACTTC	CASSLEGDRDAYEQYF
TRBV28	many	TRBJ1-2	13	.	TGTGCCAGCAGAACGGGGGGCTCCTATGGCTACACCTTC	CASRTGGSYGYTF
TRBV18	few	TRBJ2-5	13	.	TGTGCCAGCTCACCACGAGTGGAAGAGACCCAGTACTTC	CASSPRVEETQYF
TRBV28	few	TRBJ2-3	15	.	TGTGCCAGCAGTGCCAAGGGGATTCGAACAGATACGCAGTATTTT	CASSAKGIRTDTQYF
TRBV12-3/TRBV12-4	many	TRBJ1-6	14	.	TGTGCCAGCAGGGGAACTAATCGTAATTCACCCCTCCACTTT	CASRGTNRNSPLHF
TRBV12-3/TRBV12-4	.	TRBJ1-6	14	.	TGTGCCAGCTCAACCCCCCCCAGGAATTCACCCCTCCACTTT	CASSTPPRNSPLHF
TRBV7-9	many	TRBJ1-2	15	.	TGTGCCAGCAGCTTAGGGGCCAGCGGTTCCGATGGCTACACCTTC	CASSLGASGSDGYTF
TRBV6-2/TRBV6-3	.	TRBJ2-4	15	.	TGTGCCAGCAGTTTCGGGCTAGCCCGGAGAAATGAGCAGCTCTTC	CASSFGLARRNEQLF
TRBV11-2	many	TRBJ2-7	15	.	TGTGCCAGCGCCCAGAGGGGGTACCCGGACTACGAGCAGTACTTC	CASAQRGYPDYEQYF
TRBV10-3	.	TRBJ2-6	17	TRBD1	TGTGCCATCAGTGTGGCCACAGGGGTTGCTGGGGCCAACGTCCTGACTTTC	CAISVATGVAGANVLTF
TRBV9	few	TRBJ1-2	16	.	TGTGCCAGCAGCGCACCGCTGCGCGGGGGGCGCGGGGGCTACACCTTC	CASSAPLRGGRGGYTF
TRBV6-1	.	TRBJ2-7	11	.	TGTGCCAGCAGAGCCGACAGAATCTGGTACTTC	CASRADRIWYF
TRBV7-9	.	TRBJ2-7	14	.	TGTGCCAGCAGCAACAGGGTCCGTGGATCCGAGCAGTACTTC	CASSNRVRGSEQYF
TRBV6-2/TRBV6-3	many	TRBJ2-7	14	.	TGTGCCAGCAGTGACAGGGAGGCTTGGTACGAGCAGTACTTC	CASSDREAWYEQYF
TRBV11-2	.	TRBJ2-7	20	TRBD2	TGTGCCAGCAGCTTTCCAAGCGGGAGCTTCAGATTTCCGTTCTCCTACGAGCAGTACTTC	CASSFPSGSFRFPFSYEQYF
TRBV7-8	many	TRBJ1-4	15	TRBD1	TGTGCCAGCAGCCCTGGACAGGCGAATAATGAAAAACTGTTTTTT	CASSPGQANNEKLFF
TRBV5-8	.	TRBJ2-1	16	TRBD2	TGTGCCAGCGGTAATGGACTAGCGGGAGTCTCCAATGAGCAGTTCTTC	CASGNGLAGVSNEQFF
TRBV7-8	many	TRBJ2-5	14	.	TGTGCCAGCAGCTTGCCTCCGACAGCGGAGACCCAGTACTTC	CASSLPPTAETQYF
TRBV27	few	TRBJ1-5	14	.	TGTGCCAGCAGTTTATCAGGGATTAATCAGCCCCAGCATTTT	CASSLSGINQPQHF
TRBV6-5	many	TRBJ1-2	11	.	TGTGCCAGCAGTTCGGACTATGGCTACACCTTC	CASSSDYGYTF
TRBV20-1	many	TRBJ1-2	12	TRBD1	TGCAGTGCCGTGGGGACAGACTATGGCTACACCTTC	CSAVGTDYGYTF
TRBV4-3	.	TRBJ1-5	15	.	TGCGCCAGCAGCCACGGCGTGGGGAAGAATCAGCCCCAGCATTTT	CASSHGVGKNQPQHF
TRBV28	many	TRBJ2-5	13	.	TGTGCCAACAGTTATAGGGGATCAGGGACCCAGTACTTC	CANSYRGSGTQYF
TRBV7-2	many	TRBJ1-3	15	.	TGTGCCAGCAGCTTGGACAGTCGATCTGGAAACACCATATATTTT	CASSLDSRSGNTIYF
TRBV6-1	once	TRBJ1-1	14	.	TGTGCCAGCAGTCACACCGGGGGGGACACTGAAGCTTTCTTT	CASSHTGGDTEAFF
TRBV7-2	.	TRBJ1-1	15	TRBD1	TGTGCCAGCAGCTTCCGGGACAGGGGTGTCACTGAAGCTTTCTTT	CASSFRDRGVTEAFF
TRBV27	many	TRBJ1-1	18	TRBD1	TGTGCCAGCAGTTTATCCCTCGGACAGGGTATGCTGTCCACTGAAGCTTTCTTT	CASSLSLGQGMLSTEAFF
TRBV19	.	TRBJ1-2	17	.	TGTGCCAGTAGTATACTCCCCGTGGGGGGAGGGTACTATGGCTACACCTTC	CASSILPVGGGYYGYTF
TRBV10-2	.	TRBJ2-5	15	.	TGCGCCAGCAGTGAAAGAAGGGGGGGGCAAGAGACCCAGTACTTC	CASSERRGGQETQYF
TRBV19	few	TRBJ1-2	13	.	TGTGCCAGTAGACAGGGTGTGCTTCGGGGCTACACCTTC	CASRQGVLRGYTF
TRBV20-1	.	TRBJ1-2	14	.	TGCAGTGCTAGAGATGGCAGGGGAGGGTATGGCTACACCTTC	CSARDGRGGYGYTF